The rows below give T cell receptor beta chains drawn from one sample of a study of blood T cell repertoires in COVID-19. Libraries were prepared by immunoSEQ multiplex PCR; TCRdb keeps only in-frame clonotypes and omits some of them. Found here are 100,000 to 120,000 clones, 70% to 85% of them singletons; the top ten hold about 2%. Sequencing was done on a sample of peripheral blood. The receptors here all came from a woman in her thirties or forties with acute or convalescent COVID-19. CDR3s include the opening cysteine and the closing phenylalanine or tryptophan. A D gene is named only where the DNA matches it firmly. Clone size appears in some rows only: once, few, many, or a class for an expanded clone.

>-|-|TRBV2|TRBJ1-2
CASRTGRDSSGYTF
TGTGCCAGCAGGACGGGAAGGGACTCCAGTGGCTACACCTTC
>-|TRBD1|TRBV7-9|TRBJ1-5
CASSLPDREVHQPQHF
TGTGCCAGCAGCTTACCGGACAGGGAGGTACATCAGCCCCAGCATTTT
>-|-|TRBV5-1|TRBJ1-2
CASSLDNPNYGYTF
TGCGCCAGCAGCTTGGACAATCCTAACTATGGCTACACCTTC
>-|TRBD1|TRBV19|TRBJ2-4
CASSTLTRQGAKNIQYF
TGTGCCAGTAGTACGCTCACGCGACAGGGTGCCAAAAACATTCAGTACTTC
>few|TRBD1|TRBV24-1|TRBJ1-3
CATSDHRGGNTIYF
TGTGCCACCAGTGACCACAGGGGGGGAAACACCATATATTTT
>-|-|TRBV27|TRBJ2-5
CASSLGSSRGTQYF
TGTGCCAGCAGTTTGGGATCCTCAAGGGGGACCCAGTACTTC
>-|-|TRBV7-9|TRBJ2-1
CASSPTGVWATEGNEQFF
TGTGCCAGCAGCCCAACAGGTGTCTGGGCCACAGAAGGAAATGAGCAGTTCTTC
>-|-|TRBV29-1|TRBJ1-1
CSVEALAGNTEAFF
TGCAGCGTTGAAGCGCTCGCAGGGAATACTGAAGCTTTCTTT
>few|-|TRBV10-1|TRBJ1-1
CASSLPPLDKMNTEAFF
TGCGCCAGCAGTTTACCTCCTCTGGACAAAATGAACACTGAAGCTTTCTTT
>-|-|TRBV7-9|TRBJ1-4
CASSLGAGAGNEKLFF
TGTGCCAGCAGCTTGGGGGCAGGGGCAGGTAATGAAAAACTGTTTTTT
>-|TRBD1|TRBV28|TRBJ1-4
CASSQETGANEKLFF
TGTGCCAGCAGTCAAGAGACAGGGGCTAATGAAAAACTGTTTTTT
>-|-|TRBV5-4|TRBJ2-1
CASSGMTESSYNEQFF
TGTGCCAGCAGCGGCATGACAGAGAGCTCCTACAATGAGCAGTTCTTC
>medium-sized|-|TRBV25-1|TRBJ1-1
CASSVLGSEAFF
TGTGCCAGCAGTGTATTGGGCTCGGAAGCTTTCTTT
>once|-|TRBV5-1|TRBJ2-1
CASSFAGLTYNEQFF
TGCGCCAGCAGCTTTGCGGGCTTAACCTACAATGAGCAGTTCTTC
>-|TRBD1|TRBV18|TRBJ2-2
CASSPGQGIAGELFF
TGTGCCAGCTCACCGGGACAGGGGATAGCCGGGGAGCTGTTTTTT
>-|TRBD1|TRBV12-5|TRBJ1-3
CASGPYTGVSGNTIYF
TGTGCTAGTGGTCCCTATACAGGGGTCTCTGGAAACACCATATATTTT
>-|TRBD1|TRBV15|TRBJ1-6
CATSRESRDRPSPLHF
TGTGCCACCAGCAGAGAGAGCCGGGACAGACCCTCACCCCTCCACTTT
>-|TRBD1|TRBV25-1|TRBJ1-6
CASRYVPDRDNSPLHF
TGTGCCAGCAGATATGTTCCGGACAGGGATAATTCACCCCTCCACTTT
>few|-|TRBV5-6|TRBJ2-7
CASSFTSSYEQYF
TGTGCCAGCAGCTTCACATCCTCCTACGAGCAGTACTTC
>-|-|TRBV6-5|TRBJ2-2
CASSYPQRLEAGELFF
TGTGCCAGCAGTTACCCGCAACGACTAGAGGCCGGGGAGCTGTTTTTT
>-|TRBD2|TRBV29-1|TRBJ2-5
CSVTGTSGGAETQYF
TGCAGCGTTACCGGGACTAGCGGGGGGGCAGAGACCCAGTACTTC
>-|-|TRBV5-4|TRBJ2-7
CASSTRQKNYEQYF
TGTGCCAGCAGCACCCGACAGAAAAACTACGAGCAGTACTTC
>-|TRBD1|TRBV5-6|TRBJ2-3
CASAIGGQDTQYF
TGTGCCAGCGCCATAGGGGGCCAAGATACGCAGTATTTT
>few|-|TRBV6-1|TRBJ1-1
CASIELQGMNTEAFF
TGTGCCAGCATTGAACTACAGGGAATGAACACTGAAGCTTTCTTT
>-|-|TRBV6-5|TRBJ1-5
CASSPGYGNQPQHF
TGTGCCAGCAGTCCGGGGTATGGCAATCAGCCCCAGCATTTT
>-|TRBD2|TRBV5-4|TRBJ2-5
CASSSKLGLAGGLGETQYF
TGTGCCAGCAGCTCCAAACTCGGACTAGCGGGGGGATTGGGGGAGACCCAGTACTTC
>-|-|TRBV18|TRBJ1-5
CASSADRDNQPQHF
TGTGCCAGCTCAGCCGACAGAGACAATCAGCCCCAGCATTTT
>-|-|TRBV6-5|TRBJ1-3
CASREFSGNTIYF
TGTGCCAGCAGGGAGTTCTCTGGAAACACCATATATTTT
>once|TRBD1|TRBV25-1|TRBJ2-7
CASSEYFGQGSYEQYF
TGTGCCAGCAGTGAATACTTTGGACAGGGCTCCTACGAGCAGTACTTC
>-|TRBD1|TRBV29-1|TRBJ2-5
CSVEGTGNQETQYF
TGCAGCGTTGAAGGGACAGGGAACCAAGAGACCCAGTACTTC
>-|-|TRBV18|TRBJ2-7
CASSPTTGISYEQYF
TGTGCCAGCTCACCCACGACGGGGATCTCCTACGAGCAGTACTTC
>once|TRBD2|TRBV4-1|TRBJ2-2
CASSPQLAGGPGELFF
TGCGCCAGCAGCCCACAACTAGCGGGGGGACCCGGGGAGCTGTTTTTT
>-|TRBD2|TRBV29-1|TRBJ2-3
CSVEGFLAGTDTQYF
TGCAGCGTTGAAGGGTTCCTAGCGGGGACCGATACGCAGTATTTT
>-|-|TRBV10-3|TRBJ2-5
CAISTGLQETQYF
TGTGCCATCAGTACAGGGTTGCAAGAGACCCAGTACTTC
>-|TRBD1|TRBV7-2|TRBJ2-3
CASRQGAGIVADTQYF
TGTGCCAGCAGACAGGGGGCAGGTATCGTTGCAGATACGCAGTATTTT
>-|-|TRBV3-1/TRBV3-2|TRBJ2-5
CASSQMAGQETQYF
TGTGCCAGCAGCCAAATGGCAGGGCAAGAGACCCAGTACTTC
>few|-|TRBV14|TRBJ1-2
CASSQKDWKGYTF
TGTGCCAGCAGCCAAAAAGACTGGAAGGGCTACACCTTC